The 27 T cell receptor beta chains given below trace back to one sample, sequenced in a study of OX40 agonist ivuxolimab in advanced cancers. To prepare the library, the immunoSEQ multiplex PCR assay was applied. Held by TCRdb, this immuneACCESS table contains in-frame sequences only and omits some clones. Under half of the omission traces to an unresolved V gene where checked; the cause of the rest is unknown. The sample table shows 75,000 to 100,000 clones, and under 95% are seen once. The ten top clones hold about 0.81% of the sample. The source material was CD4+ or CD8+ T cells sorted from blood, sampled in a trial of the OX40 agonist ivuxolimab. All receptors derive from an adult with an advanced solid tumor such as melanoma, head and neck, liver or kidney cancer.

This clone turned up a few times. The V gene is TRBV7-9, the J gene TRBJ2-1; 8 bases align to TRBD2. Germline V lookup: CDR1 SEHNR, CDR2 FQNEAQ (reference sequence). The CDR3 spans 14 residues. J gave up 3 bases and V 4 bases, and 2 bases lay outside the gene matches. The CDR3 spells CASSSGRGYNEQFF. CDR3 nucleotides: TGTGCCAGCAGCTCCGGGAGGGGCTACAATGAGCAGTTCTTC.

The chain links TRBV25-1 to TRBJ1-2, with a weak D call TRBD1 (5 bases). Germline V CDR1 and CDR2: MGHDK, SYGVNS. Trimming took off 7 bases at V and 0 bases at J, with 6 bases between the two ends. The CDR3 extends over 12 amino acids. The CDR3 reads CASMGANYGYTF. CDR3 DNA: TGTGCCAGCATGGGGGCTAACTATGGCTACACCTTC.

This clone came up a few times. This chain connects TRBV2 to TRBJ2-7, with 8 bases aligning to TRBD2. There are 14 residues in the CDR3. V shed 8 bases and J 6 bases; nucleotides not matched to a gene: 12. Germline V CDR1 and CDR2: SNHLY, FYNNEI. CDR3 bases: TGTGCCAGCCGAGAGCCTGGGACTAGAATCGAGCAGTACTTC. Translating gives CASREPGTRIEQYF.

The chain has TRBV11-3 and TRBJ1-1; possible D gene TRBD1, 5 bases. The CDR3 is 14 amino acids. Trimming shortened V by 1 base and J by 3 bases, and 9 bases separated the two germline ends. Germline loops: CDR1 SGHNT, CDR2 YENEEA. The CDR3 is CASSLGQGYTEAFF. The CDR3 nucleotides are TGTGCCAGCAGCTTAGGGCAGGGTTACACTGAAGCTTTCTTT.

This chain joins TRBV19 and TRBJ2-2, with D maybe TRBD1 (5 bases). This CDR3 has 16 amino acids. Trimming left V 5 bases short and J 2 bases short, with 15 bases between. CDR1 is LNHDA, CDR2 SQIVND, per germline (reference sequence). The CDR3 DNA reads TGTGCCAGTAGTCCGGACACTCGCGGTAACACCGGGGAGCTGTTTTTT. Its protein is CASSPDTRGNTGELFF.

This rearrangement joins TRBV5-4 to TRBJ2-5, with no clear D. The CDR3 consists of 14 residues. Germline V gives CDR1 SGHNT, CDR2 YYREEE (reference sequence). V lost 4 bases, J lost 4 bases, and 14 bases lay in between. In DNA form, the CDR3 reads TGTGCCAGCAGCAACCGCTGGGCCGGAGAGACCCAGTACTTC. Translating gives CASSNRWAGETQYF.

The chain employs TRBV19 and TRBJ1-1; D is uncertain. This CDR3 is 15 amino acids long. Germline values: CDR1 LNHDA, CDR2 SQIVND (reference sequence). The V end was cut by 1 base, the J end by 4 bases, with 13 bases between. The CDR3 DNA reads as TGTGCCAGTAGTATAGTTGACTCGGGCGGCACTGAAGCTTTCTTT. The encoded protein is CASSIVDSGGTEAFF.

The chain links TRBV19 to TRBJ2-2; 7 nucleotides align to TRBD1. The germline V gene encodes CDR1 LNHDA and CDR2 SQIVND (reference sequence). With V trimmed by 4 bases and J by 6 bases, 2 bases remained unmatched. The CDR3 consists of 13 residues. CDR3 coding DNA: TGTGCCAGTAGTACTGACAGGGCCGGGGAGCTGTTTTTT. This translates into CASSTDRAGELFF.

The rearrangement joins TRBV30 to TRBJ2-7; D is tentatively TRBD1 or TRBD2 (5 bases each). The CDR3 spans 11 residues. V lost 5 bases to trimming and J lost 8 bases, with 13 bases between them. Germline V CDR1 and CDR2: GTSNPN, SVGIG (reference sequence). CDR3 DNA sequence: TGTGCCTGGGGCGGAGGACAACAGCAGTACTTC. Amino acid sequence: CAWGGGQQQYF.

The CDR3 nucleotides are TGTGCCACCAGCCTCTCGGGGACAGGGCGTGACGAGCAGTACTTC. Translated: CATSLSGTGRDEQYF. The V and J genes are TRBV15 and TRBJ2-7; 9 bases map to TRBD1. V dropped 5 bases and J dropped 5; count of bases not matched to a gene: 10. Germline loops: CDR1 LNHNV, CDR2 YYDKDF (reference sequence). CDR3 size: 15 residues.

The J gene is TRBJ1-1, the V gene TRBV30; D is unresolved. Trimming took off 4 bases at V and 1 base at J, with 13 bases between the two ends. CDR3 size: 14 residues. The germline V gene encodes CDR1 GTSNPN and CDR2 SVGIG (reference sequence). The CDR3 DNA reads as TGTGCCTGGACCGAGGGCGGATGGAACACTGAAGCTTTCTTT. This sequence encodes CAWTEGGWNTEAFF.

The chain joins TRBV7-3 to TRBJ2-2, with D uncertain. V shed 5 bases and J shed 6 bases, with 10 bases lying between them. This CDR3 has 13 residues. CDR1 SGHTA and CDR2 FQGTGA come from the germline V gene. CDR3 DNA: TGTGCCAGCAGCCCGAGTCTTTCCGGGGAGCTGTTTTTT. The encoded protein is CASSPSLSGELFF.

This chain links TRBV28 with TRBJ2-2; 9 bases fit TRBD1. Germline V gene sequence: CDR1 MDHEN, CDR2 SYDVKM. V shed 10 bases and J 7 bases; nucleotides not matched to a gene: 7. This CDR3 comprises 13 residues. The CDR3 protein is CAILQGAGGELFF. In DNA form, the CDR3 reads TGTGCCATTCTACAGGGGGCTGGCGGGGAGCTGTTTTTT.

This chain uses TRBV6-1 with TRBJ1-1; D might be TRBD1 (6 bases). Germline CDR1 is MNHNS and CDR2 is SASEGT. The CDR3 has 15 residues. Trimming stripped 4 bases from V and 5 bases from J, with 17 bases between. CDR3 sequence reads: CASSVQGKGGTEAFF. Here the CDR3 DNA reads TGTGCCAGCAGTGTTCAGGGAAAAGGGGGAACTGAAGCTTTCTTT.

The V and J genes are TRBV5-4 and TRBJ1-4, with D uncertain. Germline CDR1 reads SGHNT; CDR2 reads YYREEE (reference sequence). The CDR3 is 14 residues long. The germline V and J ends were trimmed by 4 bases and 2 bases, with 9 bases remaining between them. The CDR3 region is CASSPGSTNEKLFF. The CDR3 DNA is TGTGCCAGCAGCCCGGGTTCGACTAATGAAAAACTGTTTTTT.

The V and J genes are TRBV28 and TRBJ2-3; 8 bases line up with TRBD2. The CDR3 runs to 16 residues. CDR1 and CDR2 from the germline V gene are MDHEN and SYDVKM. V shed 4 bases and J 0 bases; nucleotides not matched to a gene: 6. CDR3 sequence reads: CASSSGLAASTDTQYF. Here the CDR3 DNA reads TGTGCCAGCAGTTCCGGACTAGCTGCTAGCACAGATACGCAGTATTTT.

This chain connects TRBV14 to TRBJ2-7; a possible D gene is TRBD2 (5 bases). Trimming cost V 0 bases and J 6 bases, with 9 bases left between them. This CDR3 spans 13 amino acids. The V gene's germline CDR1 is SGHDN and CDR2 FVKESK. This CDR3 is CASSQDPRGEQYF. The CDR3 DNA is TGTGCCAGCAGCCAAGACCCCCGGGGCGAGCAGTACTTC.

This clone was seen once. The V call is TRBV11-3, the J call TRBJ1-1, with D tentatively TRBD1 (5 bases). CDR3 length: 12 residues. With 3 bases removed from V and 6 bases from J, the gap between germline ends came to 8 bases. CDR1 is SGHNT, CDR2 YENEEA, per germline. The CDR3 loop is CASSLTDSEAFF. The CDR3 nucleotides are TGTGCCAGCAGCTTGACAGACTCTGAAGCTTTCTTT.

The rearrangement joins TRBV11-2 to TRBJ1-5, with 9 bases that match TRBD1. Germline V gene lookup returns CDR1 SGHAT and CDR2 FQNNGV. This CDR3 is 16 amino acids long. V shed 1 base, J shed 5 bases, and the junction held 6 bases outside the gene matches. The chain's CDR3 is CASSLGLGQGYQPQHF. As DNA, the CDR3 is TGTGCCAGCAGCTTAGGTCTGGGACAGGGCTATCAGCCCCAGCATTTT.

Here the CDR3 DNA reads TGTGCCAGCAGGGCGACAGGGAACACCGGGGAGCTGTTTTTT. It yields the protein CASRATGNTGELFF. V is TRBV6-5 and J is TRBJ2-2, with D maybe TRBD1 (6 bases). In germline, CDR1 is MNHEY, CDR2 SVGAGI. The germline V and J ends were trimmed by 6 bases and 1 base, with 9 bases remaining between them. The CDR3 length is 14 residues.

This chain uses TRBV25-1 with TRBJ2-4; no clear D gene. Trimming pared 7 bases from V and 0 bases from J, leaving 10 bases between. The CDR3 is made up of 14 amino acids. Germline V gene lookup returns CDR1 MGHDK and CDR2 SYGVNS. CDR3 coding DNA: TGTGCCAGCAAAGGGAACCTAGCCAAAAACATTCAGTACTTC. The encoded protein is CASKGNLAKNIQYF.

This rearrangement joins TRBV29-1 to TRBJ2-1; TRBD2 agrees at 11 bases. J lost 9 bases, V lost 5 bases, and 9 bases had no gene match. This CDR3 has 14 residues. Germline V gives CDR1 SQVTM, CDR2 ANQGSEA. As DNA, the CDR3 is TGCAGCGTTAGAGTAGCGGGAGGGGTAGGTGAGCAGTTCTTC. Protein sequence: CSVRVAGGVGEQFF.

This chain joins TRBV11-3 and TRBJ2-3; 9 bases agree with TRBD1. From germline, CDR1 is SGHNT and CDR2 YENEEA. V shed 3 bases and J 5 bases; nucleotides not matched to a gene: 9. The CDR3 extends over 16 amino acids. CDR3 sequence: CASSLGGTGSKDTQYF. The CDR3 region has the DNA TGTGCCAGCAGCTTGGGGGGGACAGGGTCGAAAGATACGCAGTATTTT.

The rearrangement joins TRBV19 to TRBJ1-1; D is possibly TRBD1 (5 bases). This CDR3 has 13 residues. With 6 bases removed from V and 3 bases from J, the gap between germline ends came to 11 bases. Germline V CDR1 and CDR2: LNHDA, SQIVND (reference sequence). This CDR3 is CASRGTQDTEAFF. CDR3 coding DNA: TGTGCCAGTAGGGGTACACAGGACACTGAAGCTTTCTTT. Using reference TRBV19 and TRBJ1-1 for the parts outside the CDR3, the full variable domain is DGGITQSPKYLFRKEGQNVTLSCEQNLNHDAMYWYRQDPGQGLRLIYYSQIVNDFQKGDIAEGYSVSREKKESFPLTVTSAQKNPTAFYLCASRGTQDTEAFFGQGTRLTVV.

Written as DNA, the CDR3 is TGCGCCAGCAGCCAAGGGCGCCGTACAGATACGCAGTATTTT. Translating gives CASSQGRRTDTQYF. The chain employs TRBV4-1 and TRBJ2-3, with no clear D. V was pared by 1 base and J by 3 bases, with 8 bases between. The germline gives CDR1 MGHRA, CDR2 YSYEKL. This CDR3 region has 14 residues.

The chain combines TRBV7-2 with TRBJ2-7; 7 bases align to TRBD1. The CDR3 contains 15 residues. From germline, CDR1 is SGHTA and CDR2 FQGNSA. V was pared by 5 bases and J by 4 bases, with 11 bases of the junction left unmatched. The chain's CDR3 is CASSGTALAAYEQYF. CDR3 coding DNA: TGTGCCAGCAGCGGGACAGCTCTAGCAGCATACGAGCAGTACTTC.

A few counts support this clone. The chain has TRBV10-3 and TRBJ1-5, with D unclear. This CDR3 contains 13 residues. Trimming cost V 0 bases and J 15 bases, with 15 bases left between them. Germline V gene lookup returns CDR1 ENHRY and CDR2 SYGVKD. The CDR3: CAISESWTDERHF. CDR3 coding DNA: TGTGCCATCAGTGAGTCGTGGACCGATGAACGGCATTTT.